Listed below are T cell receptor beta chains from one sample, sequenced in a study of T cell repertoires in cytomegalovirus infection. TCRdb recomputed calls from the reads with MiXCR, one row per CDR3 protein. The sample lists roughly 630,000 distinct CDR3 sequences, roughly 26% seen once, with 8% in the top ten. The sequencing input was CD8+ T cells from PBMCs. These receptors were taken from a human donor in good health (CMV status not recorded). Some clones in this sample may be carry-over from other donors' samples. Each CDR3 is given with its conserved first and last residue.

j_gene: TRBJ1-1
v_gene: TRBV28
CDR3aa: CASSGTGEFTEAFF

j_gene: TRBJ1-1
v_gene: TRBV6-2/TRBV6-3
CDR3aa: CASRYRQGGEAFF

j_gene: TRBJ2-4
v_gene: TRBV2
CDR3aa: CASSERPGPKNIQYF

j_gene: TRBJ1-1
v_gene: TRBV6-2/TRBV6-3
CDR3aa: CASSGDSLNTEAFF

j_gene: TRBJ2-1
v_gene: TRBV7-9
CDR3aa: CASSLRPFEQFF

j_gene: TRBJ1-2
v_gene: TRBV7-9
CDR3aa: CASSLRGQGPNYGYTF

j_gene: TRBJ2-2
v_gene: TRBV20-1
CDR3aa: CSARTPETGELFF

j_gene: TRBJ2-1
v_gene: TRBV6-5
CDR3aa: CASSFNQQTGMANEQFF

j_gene: TRBJ2-1
v_gene: TRBV29-1
CDR3aa: CSVPGWAGVYNEQFF

j_gene: TRBJ1-4
v_gene: TRBV2
CDR3aa: CASSYRDNNEKLFF

j_gene: TRBJ1-2
v_gene: TRBV12-3/TRBV12-4
CDR3aa: CASRLSREPESYGYTF